The 17 T cell receptor beta chains presented below share a single source sample, sequenced in a study of blood T cell repertoires in COVID-19. The assay was immunoSEQ multiplex PCR, and TCRdb's table has in-frame clones only and misses some. The repertoire includes fewer than 250,000 clones, 86% of them detected once, and roughly 1.9% sits in the top ten. The specimen was PBMCs or T cells enriched from blood (not recorded which). These receptors came from a woman between 50 and 59 years old who had recovered from COVID-19.

The chain couples TRBV2 to TRBJ2-7; 8 nucleotides line up with TRBD2. This CDR3 has 15 residues. Germline CDR1 reads SNHLY; CDR2 reads FYNNEI. Trimming at V came to 7 bases and at J to 5 bases, leaving 13 bases not matched to a gene. CDR3 protein: CASTPPTGGGHEQYF. CDR3 in DNA: TGTGCCAGCACACCTCCGACGGGGGGGGGACACGAGCAGTACTTC.

The chain uses TRBV11-3 and TRBJ1-3, with D possibly TRBD1 on 5 matching bases. Trimming left V 5 bases short and J 1 base short, with 12 bases between. The CDR3 spans 15 residues. Germline assignment: CDR1 SGHNT and CDR2 YENEEA. The CDR3 sequence: CASSLPRGSGNTIYF. The CDR3 DNA is TGTGCCAGCAGCCTTCCTAGGGGATCTGGAAACACCATATATTTT.

This chain connects TRBV5-1 to TRBJ2-3; D call uncertain. Germline CDR1 and CDR2: SGHRS and YFSETQ. The CDR3 has 15 residues. V shed 0 bases and J shed 0 bases, with 8 bases lying between them. CDR3 DNA: TGCGCCAGCAGCTTGGTGGGCTACAGCACAGATACGCAGTATTTT. Translating gives CASSLVGYSTDTQYF.

The rearrangement links TRBV7-2 to TRBJ2-1, with a weak D call TRBD1 (6 bases). Germline V gene lookup returns CDR1 SGHTA and CDR2 FQGNSA. This CDR3 spans 14 amino acids. Trimming shortened V by 5 bases and J by 5 bases, and 13 bases separated the two germline ends. The CDR3 DNA reads as TGTGCCAGCAGCGCATTTACAGGGAACAATGAGCAGTTCTTC. It translates to CASSAFTGNNEQFF.

V gene TRBV18 combines with J gene TRBJ1-2, with a weak D call TRBD1 (5 bases). The CDR3 has 13 residues. Germline V CDR1 and CDR2: KGHSH, LQKENI. Trimming took off 4 bases at V and 4 bases at J, with 10 bases between the two ends. The CDR3 coding sequence is TGTGCCAGCTCACGCGACAGTGGCTATGGCTACACCTTC. It is translated as CASSRDSGYGYTF.

The V call is TRBV7-8, the J call TRBJ2-7; D is uncertain. Germline V gene sequence: CDR1 SGHVS, CDR2 FQNEAQ. The CDR3 is made up of 13 amino acids. V lost 4 bases to trimming and J lost 2 bases, with 9 bases between them. The DNA of the CDR3 is TGTGCCAGCAGCTCGCGACTTCCCTACGAGCAGTACTTC. Protein sequence: CASSSRLPYEQYF. The full variable domain, rest sourced from reference TRBV7-8 and TRBJ2-7, is GAGVSQSPRYKVAKRGQDVALRCDPISGHVSLFWYQQALGQGPEFLTYFQNEAQLDKSGLPSDRFFAERPEGSVSTLKIQRTQQEDSAVYLCASSSRLPYEQYFGPGTRLTVT.

This clone was seen more than once but under ten times. The chain combines TRBV2 with TRBJ1-4; D is unresolved. Trimming removed 7 bases at V and 1 base at J, with 10 bases between. The CDR3 has 14 residues. Germline CDR1 and CDR2: SNHLY and FYNNEI. In DNA, the CDR3 is TGTGCCAGCATCTCCGAGAGAACTAATGAAAAACTGTTTTTT. Translated, it gives CASISERTNEKLFF.

CDR3 coding DNA: TGTGCCAGCAGCCAGGGGGGACAGTTCACCGGGGAGCTGTTTTTT. Its protein product is CASSQGGQFTGELFF. The gene calls are TRBV9 and TRBJ2-2; tentative D call: TRBD1 (7 bases). The germline gives CDR1 SGDLS, CDR2 YYNGEE. This CDR3 is built from 15 residues. The V end lost 4 bases, the J end lost 4 bases, and 14 bases lay between the germline ends.

The V call is TRBV6-4, the J call TRBJ1-5, with TRBD1 as a possible D gene (6 bases). The CDR3 is 14 amino acids. CDR1 is MRHNA, CDR2 SNTAGT, per germline. Deletions cut 3 bases from V and 6 bases from J, with 12 bases between. CDR3 bases: TGTGCCAGCAGTGAACAGGGAACGGGTCAGCCCCAGCATTTT. As protein: CASSEQGTGQPQHF.

This clone was counted a single time. The chain employs TRBV2 and TRBJ1-3; D may be TRBD1 (6 bases). Germline values: CDR1 SNHLY, CDR2 FYNNEI. The germline V and J ends were trimmed by 4 bases and 1 base, with 17 bases remaining between them. CDR3 length equals 17 residues. The CDR3 loop reads CASSGREQGWSGNTIYF. The DNA of the CDR3 is TGTGCCAGCAGTGGCCGAGAACAGGGTTGGTCTGGAAACACCATATATTTT. The variable domain in full, completed from reference TRBV2 and TRBJ1-3, reads EPEVTQTPSHQVTQMGQEVILRCVPISNHLYFYWYRQILGQKVEFLVSFYNNEISEKSEIFDDQFSVERPDGSNFTLKIRSTKLEDSAMYFCASSGREQGWSGNTIYFGEGSWLTVV.

The rearrangement joins TRBV28 to TRBJ2-7; the match to TRBD1 covers 7 bases. The germline gives CDR1 MDHEN, CDR2 SYDVKM. The length of the CDR3 is 14 residues. V shed 2 bases and J 5 bases; nucleotides not matched to a gene: 6. Written as DNA, the CDR3 is TGTGCCAGCAGTTTACGGTACAGGGGCCACGAGCAGTACTTC. It yields the protein CASSLRYRGHEQYF.

V is TRBV7-6 and J is TRBJ2-7; D unresolved. V lost 4 bases, J lost 4 bases, and 11 bases lay in between. Germline loops: CDR1 SGHVS, CDR2 FNYEAQ. There are 13 residues in the CDR3. In nucleotides, the CDR3 is TGTGCCAGCAGCTCATTTGACGGGTACGAGCAGTACTTC. Protein product: CASSSFDGYEQYF. The variable domain in full, completed from reference TRBV7-6 and TRBJ2-7, reads GAGVSQSPRYKVTKRGQDVALRCDPISGHVSLYWYRQALGQGPEFLTYFNYEAQQDKSGLPNDRFSAERPEGSISTLTIQRTEQRDSAMYRCASSSFDGYEQYFGPGTRLTVT.

The chain recombines TRBV7-9 with TRBJ2-1; 8 nucleotides agree with TRBD2. V shed 5 bases, J shed 2 bases, and the junction held 5 bases outside the gene matches. Germline CDR1 reads SEHNR; CDR2 reads FQNEAQ (reference sequence). This CDR3 contains 15 residues. The CDR3 loop reads CASSPGLAPYNEQFF. In nucleotides, the CDR3 is TGTGCCAGCAGCCCAGGACTAGCTCCCTACAATGAGCAGTTCTTC.

CDR3 loop: CAVGEEGYTF. For the CDR3, the DNA is TGTGCCGTTGGAGAGGAGGGCTACACCTTC. The rearrangement uses TRBV28 and TRBJ1-2; D is unresolved. Germline loops: CDR1 MDHEN, CDR2 SYDVKM. The CDR3 runs to 10 residues. Trimming pared 11 bases from V and 8 bases from J, leaving 12 bases between.

CDR3 amino acids: CATSDLPGLVGLPDTQYF. The CDR3 coding sequence is TGTGCCACCAGTGATTTGCCGGGACTAGTAGGTCTCCCAGATACGCAGTATTTT. The chain is built from TRBV24-1 and TRBJ2-3; 8 bases are a match to TRBD2. This CDR3 region has 18 residues. The V and J ends lost 0 bases and 4 bases, in that order; junction bases with no gene match: 11. Per germline, CDR1 KGHDR and CDR2 SFDVKD.

V and J are TRBV7-9 and TRBJ1-6, with 8 bases lining up with TRBD1. This CDR3 has 15 residues. Trimming at V came to 1 base and at J to 7 bases, leaving 3 bases not matched to a gene. CDR1 is SEHNR, CDR2 FQNEAQ, per germline (reference sequence). CDR3 in DNA: TGTGCCAGCAGCTTAGGGACAGGGTGGAATTCACCCCTCCACTTT. Amino acids: CASSLGTGWNSPLHF.

This rearrangement joins TRBV2 to TRBJ1-4, with TRBD1 identical over 7 bases. V gave up 6 bases and J gave up 6 bases; unmatched junction bases: 7. CDR1 and CDR2 (germline): SNHLY, FYNNEI. The CDR3 has 14 residues. The CDR3 protein is CASRETGAHEKLFF. DNA for the CDR3: TGTGCCAGCAGGGAAACAGGGGCACATGAAAAACTGTTTTTT.